These 22 T cell receptor beta chains came from one sample sequenced in a study of blood T cell repertoires in COVID-19. Repertoires were generated with immunoSEQ multiplex PCR, while TCRdb's copy carries only in-frame clones and drops some. The profile shows about 300,000 clones, approximately 86% of them singletons. The sample was peripheral blood. All receptors come from a man aged 70-80 years with acute or convalescent COVID-19.

This clone came up a few times. The chain has TRBV3-1 (or the pseudogene TRBV3-2) and TRBJ1-1; D remains unclear. Germline CDR1 reads LGHDT; CDR2 reads YNNKEL (reference sequence). Between the trimmed V and J ends, which lost 1 base and 5 bases, there was a span of 11 bases. This CDR3 has 14 residues. CDR3 sequence (DNA): TGTGCCAGCAGCCAAGTTAGGTTAGCAACTGAAGCTTTCTTT. Translation gives CASSQVRLATEAFF.

The chain has TRBV9 and TRBJ2-7; a possible D gene is TRBD2 (5 bases). This CDR3 has 13 amino acids. CDR1 is SGDLS, CDR2 YYNGEE, per germline. V lost 0 bases, J lost 7 bases, and 11 bases lay in between. The CDR3 nucleotides read TGTGCCAGCAGCGTAGAGCCCTCGGGGGAGCAGTACTTC. Amino acids: CASSVEPSGEQYF.

The chain uses TRBV28 and TRBJ2-7; 10 positions match TRBD2. This CDR3 has 15 residues. Per the germline V gene, CDR1 is MDHEN and CDR2 is SYDVKM. V dropped 4 bases and J dropped 0; count of bases not matched to a gene: 3. The CDR3 reads CASSSQRGGSYEQYF. The CDR3 DNA is TGTGCCAGCAGTTCCCAGCGGGGGGGCTCCTACGAGCAGTACTTC.

The CDR3 sequence: CASSSWSSYNSPLHF. The DNA of the CDR3 is TGTGCCAGCAGTTCTTGGAGCTCCTATAATTCACCCCTCCACTTT. This chain joins TRBV28 and TRBJ1-6; no clear D gene. The CDR3 is 15 residues long. Germline V gene data show CDR1 as MDHEN and CDR2 as SYDVKM. Trimming took off 4 bases at V and 0 bases at J, with 7 bases between the two ends.

This sequence joins TRBV5-1 and TRBJ2-5; D is possibly TRBD2 (5 bases). CDR3 length: 13 amino acids. The V gene's germline CDR1 is SGHRS and CDR2 YFSETQ. Between the trimmed V and J ends, which lost 1 base and 2 bases, there was a span of 6 bases. CDR3 nucleotides: TGCGCCAGCAGCTTGCGGGATCAAGAGACCCAGTACTTC. It yields the protein CASSLRDQETQYF.

This clone is a singleton in its sample. J is TRBJ2-3 and V is TRBV11-2; TRBD2 matches 8 bases. The CDR3 consists of 15 residues. The germline gives CDR1 SGHAT, CDR2 FQNNGV. V lost 3 bases and J lost 7; bases outside the gene matches: 9. CDR3 DNA: TGTGCCAGCAGCTTTCAAGCGGGAGAAGGTCATACGCAGTATTTT. As protein: CASSFQAGEGHTQYF.

The chain employs TRBV19 and TRBJ1-6; tentatively, D is TRBD1 (5 bases). V gave up 3 bases and J gave up 2 bases, with 8 bases separating them. The germline gives CDR1 LNHDA, CDR2 SQIVND (reference sequence). The CDR3 extends over 15 amino acids. CDR3 sequence (DNA): TGTGCCAGTAGTATGGGGCGGACCTATAATTCACCCCTCCACTTT. Protein product: CASSMGRTYNSPLHF. Drawing the rest from reference TRBV19 and TRBJ1-6, the complete variable domain is DGGITQSPKYLFRKEGQNVTLSCEQNLNHDAMYWYRQDPGQGLRLIYYSQIVNDFQKGDIAEGYSVSREKKESFPLTVTSAQKNPTAFYLCASSMGRTYNSPLHFGNGTRLTVT.

The chain combines TRBV3-1 (or the pseudogene TRBV3-2) with TRBJ2-2; D unclear. This CDR3 region has 16 residues. Germline lookup yields CDR1 LGHDT and CDR2 YNNKEL (reference sequence). Trimming cost V 6 bases and J 1 base, with 15 bases left between them. CDR3 residues: CASSSQAGRNTGELFF. In DNA form, the CDR3 reads TGTGCCAGCAGTTCTCAGGCCGGAAGGAACACCGGGGAGCTGTTTTTT.

This rearrangement joins TRBV28 to TRBJ1-2, with TRBD1 matching over 8 bases. The ends lost 6 bases at V and 6 bases at J; junction bases unmatched: 6. Germline lookup yields CDR1 MDHEN and CDR2 SYDVKM. The length of the CDR3 is 13 residues. The CDR3 coding sequence is TGTGCCAGCAGAGGACAGGGATCACATGGCTACACCTTC. Translating it yields CASRGQGSHGYTF.

V usage is TRBV24-1 and J usage is TRBJ1-1, with D perhaps matching TRBD1 (6 bases). This CDR3 is 16 amino acids long. Germline V gives CDR1 KGHDR, CDR2 SFDVKD. Trimming shortened V by 2 bases and J by 2 bases, and 14 bases separated the two germline ends. CDR3 DNA sequence: TGTGCCACCAGTGATTCTCCAGGGGCGGGTAACACTGAAGCTTTCTTT. It yields the protein CATSDSPGAGNTEAFF.

This clone came up once. This chain joins TRBV18 and TRBJ2-5; TRBD1 aligns across 8 bases. Per the germline V gene, CDR1 is KGHSH and CDR2 is LQKENI. The CDR3 contains 15 residues. The ends lost 4 bases at V and 1 base at J; junction bases unmatched: 5. The CDR3 DNA sequence: TGTGCCAGCTCACTAACAGACAGGGGCCAAGAGACCCAGTACTTC. Translating gives CASSLTDRGQETQYF.

The V call is TRBV30, the J call TRBJ1-5; no clear D gene. Trimming pared 2 bases from V and 0 bases from J, leaving 5 bases between. This CDR3 has 13 amino acids. Germline V lookup: CDR1 GTSNPN, CDR2 SVGIG (reference sequence). The CDR3 sequence: CAWSKHSNQPQHF. DNA for the CDR3: TGTGCCTGGAGTAAGCATAGCAATCAGCCCCAGCATTTT.

The chain couples TRBV28 to TRBJ1-2; D possibly corresponds to TRBD1 (5 bases). The germline gives CDR1 MDHEN, CDR2 SYDVKM. This CDR3 is built from 14 residues. Trimming removed 6 bases at V and 4 bases at J, with 15 bases between. The CDR3 reads CASRGGTVIYGYTF. The CDR3 coding sequence is TGTGCCAGCAGGGGGGGAACAGTGATCTATGGCTACACCTTC.

V usage is TRBV30 and J usage is TRBJ1-4, with TRBD1 matching over 9 bases. CDR1 and CDR2 (germline): GTSNPN, SVGIG (reference sequence). V shed 1 base, J shed 6 bases, and the junction held 9 bases outside the gene matches. There are 16 residues in the CDR3. DNA of the CDR3: TGTGCCTGGAGTGACGGGACAGGGAAGGGGTATGAAAAACTGTTTTTT. It yields the protein CAWSDGTGKGYEKLFF.

In this sample, this clone turned up once. The V and J genes are TRBV23-1 and TRBJ2-1; D ambiguous. Being an ORF, TRBV23-1 has a function that is uncertain. The germline V and J ends were trimmed by 7 bases and 15 bases, with 22 bases remaining between them. CDR3 length equals 13 residues. CDR3 sequence: CASTVTGDRCWFF. For the CDR3, the DNA is TGCGCCAGCACAGTCACGGGTGACCGATGTTGGTTCTTC.

This clone is a singleton in its sample. The chain uses TRBV18 and TRBJ1-6; D is perhaps TRBD1 (5 bases). CDR3 length equals 16 residues. CDR1 is KGHSH, CDR2 LQKENI, per germline. The V and J ends lost 1 base and 5 bases respectively, with 12 bases between them. The CDR3 region has the DNA TGTGCCAGCTCACCACGTACAGGAATAAATAATTCACCCCTCCACTTT. Protein: CASSPRTGINNSPLHF.

This clone was observed a handful of times. The genes are TRBV2 and TRBJ1-1; the match to TRBD1 covers 10 bases. This CDR3 has 15 residues. CDR1 is SNHLY and CDR2 is FYNNEI in the germline V gene. V shed 7 bases, J shed 4 bases, and the junction held 9 bases outside the gene matches. CDR3 protein: CASTQEGQGSTEAFF. In nucleotides, the CDR3 is TGTGCCAGCACACAAGAGGGACAGGGGAGCACTGAAGCTTTCTTT. Filled out from reference TRBV2 and TRBJ1-1, the complete variable domain reads EPEVTQTPSHQVTQMGQEVILRCVPISNHLYFYWYRQILGQKVEFLVSFYNNEISEKSEIFDDQFSVERPDGSNFTLKIRSTKLEDSAMYFCASTQEGQGSTEAFFGQGTRLTVV.

This clone was found once. The CDR3 reads CASSLETGTEYEQYF. CDR3 sequence (DNA): TGCGCCAGCAGCTTGGAAACAGGGACAGAATACGAGCAGTACTTC. The genes are TRBV5-1 and TRBJ2-7; 7 bases match TRBD1. The V gene end was trimmed by 0 bases and the J gene end by 4 bases; junction bases not matched to a gene: 7. Germline loops: CDR1 SGHRS, CDR2 YFSETQ. The CDR3 runs to 15 residues.

This chain uses TRBV6-5 with TRBJ1-1; TRBD1 is a possible D gene (5 bases). V dropped 5 bases and J dropped 0 bases, with 13 bases sitting between them. Per germline, CDR1 MNHEY and CDR2 SVGAGI. The length of the CDR3 is 15 residues. CDR3 residues: CASSTIGALNTEAFF. CDR3 bases: TGTGCCAGCAGTACCATAGGGGCTCTGAACACTGAAGCTTTCTTT.

This chain joins TRBV6-5 and TRBJ1-2; 8 nucleotides agree with TRBD1. CDR3 length: 14 amino acids. J lost 7 bases, V lost 5 bases, and 9 bases had no gene match. Germline V gene sequence: CDR1 MNHEY, CDR2 SVGAGI. This CDR3 reads CASSHGQGYIGYTF. The DNA for the CDR3 is TGTGCCAGCAGTCATGGACAGGGCTATATTGGCTACACCTTC.

The V call is TRBV7-2, the J call TRBJ2-3; D is ambiguous. V was pared by 5 bases and J by 3 bases, with 6 bases between. This CDR3 is 12 amino acids long. Germline V gene lookup returns CDR1 SGHTA and CDR2 FQGNSA. The CDR3 protein is CASSRSTDTQYF. For the CDR3, the DNA is TGTGCCAGCAGCCGGAGTACAGATACGCAGTATTTT.

This clone was recorded once. This chain joins TRBV3-1 (or the pseudogene TRBV3-2) and TRBJ2-5, with D maybe TRBD2 (6 bases). CDR1 is LGHDT, CDR2 YNNKEL, per germline (reference sequence). With 8 bases removed from V and 10 bases from J, the gap between germline ends came to 14 bases. The CDR3 spans 11 residues. Written as DNA, the CDR3 is TGTGCCAGCTCCCTCGGGGGAGGCCAGTACTTC. Its protein is CASSLGGGQYF.